A single sample gave rise to the 30 T cell receptor beta chains below, sequenced in a study of CD8 T cells in Susac syndrome. Reverse transcription used about 0.45 to 1 ug RNA and random hexamers. TCRdb re-called the immunoSEQ multiplex PCR reads with MiXCR, one entry per CDR3 protein. The table has about 70,000 distinct CDR3 sequences, roughly 95% seen once. The source material was CD4+ T cells from PBMCs. Receptors were obtained from a human donor with multiple sclerosis.

The chain is built from TRBV5-6 and TRBJ1-4; D remains ambiguous. Germline V gene lookup returns CDR1 SGHDT and CDR2 YYEEEE. V lost 4 bases, J lost 8 bases, and 18 bases lay in between. The CDR3 spans 15 residues. CDR3 amino acids: CASSARRSNEEKLFF. The CDR3 nucleotides are TGTGCCAGCAGCGCCAGACGGTCTAATGAGGAAAAACTGTTTTTT.

The rearrangement uses TRBV7-9 and TRBJ2-5, with D perhaps assigned TRBD1 or TRBD2 (5 bases each). Per germline, CDR1 SEHNR and CDR2 FQNEAQ (reference sequence). Trimming removed 7 bases from V and 5 bases from J, with 14 bases in between. The CDR3 covers 13 residues. The CDR3: CASINWGGETQYF. The CDR3 nucleotides are TGTGCCAGCATCAATTGGGGCGGGGAGACCCAGTACTTC.

The CDR3 reads CASSPKGAGSSYEQYF. Written as DNA, the CDR3 is TGTGCCAGCTCACCAAAGGGGGCGGGAAGCTCCTACGAGCAGTACTTC. The rearrangement uses TRBV18 and TRBJ2-7; tentatively, D is TRBD1 (7 bases). The V end was cut by 2 bases, the J end by 0 bases, with 14 bases between. In germline, CDR1 is KGHSH, CDR2 LQKENI. This CDR3 is built from 16 residues. Combining the CDR3 with reference TRBV18 and TRBJ2-7 gives the whole variable domain NAGVMQNPRHLVRRRGQEARLRCSPMKGHSHVYWYRQLPEEGLKFMVYLQKENIIDESGMPKERFSAEFPKEGPSILRIQQVVRGDSAAYFCASSPKGAGSSYEQYFGPGTRLTVT.

This rearrangement joins TRBV5-4 to TRBJ2-5, with D perhaps matching TRBD2 (7 bases). CDR3 length: 15 amino acids. V lost 0 bases and J lost 8, with 17 bases in between. The germline gives CDR1 SGHNT, CDR2 YYREEE (reference sequence). Here the CDR3 DNA reads TGTGCCAGCAGCTTGGGGGCGGGGGCTACAACTACCCAGTACTTC. Protein product: CASSLGAGATTTQYF.

The chain combines TRBV30 with TRBJ2-4; D is uncertain. Germline values: CDR1 GTSNPN, CDR2 SVGIG (reference sequence). The CDR3 has 13 amino acids. V was cut by 2 bases and J by 9 bases, with 14 bases left in between. The CDR3, as DNA: TGTGCCTGGAGTTTCGGTGCCCCAAGCATTCAGTACTTC. Translated: CAWSFGAPSIQYF. Drawing the rest from reference TRBV30 and TRBJ2-4, the complete variable domain is SQTIHQWPATLVQPVGSPLSLECTVEGTSNPNLYWYRQAAGRGLQLLFYSVGIGQISSEVPQNLSASRPQDRQFILSSKKLLLSDSGFYLCAWSFGAPSIQYFGAGTRLSVL.

This chain uses TRBV12-3 or TRBV12-4 with TRBJ1-2; the match to TRBD1 covers 7 bases. J lost 5 bases, V lost 6 bases, and 15 bases had no gene match. The CDR3 loop spans 16 amino acids. In DNA, the CDR3 is TGTGCCAGCAGCAACTCCCCAACACAGGGGAGGTATGGCTACACCTTC. Its translation is CASSNSPTQGRYGYTF.

V is TRBV5-1 and J is TRBJ2-5; D remains ambiguous. Germline assignment: CDR1 SGHRS and CDR2 YFSETQ. The CDR3 sequence is 12 residues long. Trimming pared 3 bases from V and 5 bases from J, leaving 8 bases between. CDR3 region: CASSSGRETQYF. The CDR3 nucleotides read TGCGCCAGCAGCTCCGGAAGGGAGACCCAGTACTTC.

V gene TRBV4-1 combines with J gene TRBJ2-7; 12 bases line up with TRBD1. The CDR3 length is 16 residues. V was clipped by 2 bases and J by 2 bases; unmatched bases: 4. Looked up from germline, CDR1 is MGHRA and CDR2 is YSYEKL. CDR3 residues: CASSQPGQGAAYEQYF. CDR3 nucleotides: TGCGCCAGCAGCCAACCGGGACAGGGGGCCGCCTACGAGCAGTACTTC.

The V and J genes are TRBV20-1 and TRBJ1-6, with D possibly TRBD1 on 5 matching bases. Trimming pared 2 bases from V and 8 bases from J, leaving 13 bases between. In germline, CDR1 is DFQATT, CDR2 SNEGSKA (reference sequence). This CDR3 is 14 amino acids long. Here the CDR3 reads CSARPRGFDSPLHF. CDR3 nucleotides: TGCAGTGCTAGACCGCGGGGCTTTGATTCACCCCTCCACTTT.

V gene TRBV5-1 combines with J gene TRBJ2-1; TRBD2 matches at 14 bases. The V gene end was trimmed by 3 bases and the J gene end by 10 bases; junction bases not matched to a gene: 12. Germline-derived CDR1 and CDR2 are SGHRS and YFSETQ. The length of the CDR3 is 17 residues. The CDR3 here is CASSSLPGTSGGGEQFF. DNA for the CDR3: TGCGCCAGCAGCTCCCTACCCGGGACTAGCGGGGGTGGCGAGCAGTTCTTC.

The rearrangement joins TRBV20-1 to TRBJ2-7; D may be TRBD1 or TRBD2 (5 bases each). CDR1 is DFQATT, CDR2 SNEGSKA, per germline (reference sequence). The CDR3 is 13 amino acids. Between the trimmed V and J ends, which lost 3 bases and 3 bases, there was a span of 12 bases. The CDR3 reads CSASSGPNYEQYF. CDR3 nucleotides: TGCAGTGCTAGCTCGGGACCGAACTACGAGCAGTACTTC.

This clonotype has a single count. V and J are TRBV3-1 and TRBJ1-1, with D unresolved. Germline V gene lookup returns CDR1 LGHDT and CDR2 YNNKEL (reference sequence). V lost 0 bases and J 4 bases, leaving 9 bases between the germline ends. The CDR3 spans 14 residues. DNA for the CDR3: TGTGCCAGCAGCCAAGATCTTGGGTTCACTGAAGCTTTCTTT. It translates to CASSQDLGFTEAFF.

This clonotype was seen only once. The chain links TRBV6-5 to TRBJ1-5; D might be TRBD1 (6 bases). Trimming cost V 6 bases and J 4 bases, with 10 bases left between them. This CDR3 region has 13 residues. CDR1 and CDR2 (germline): MNHEY, SVGAGI. CDR3 in DNA: TGTGCCAGCAGATCAGGGGATAATCAGCCCCAGCATTTT. Translated, it gives CASRSGDNQPQHF.

This sequence joins TRBV4-3 and TRBJ2-3, with D perhaps TRBD1 or TRBD2 (6 bases each). Germline CDR1 LGHNA, CDR2 YSLEER. Trimming removed 0 bases from V and 0 bases from J, with 10 bases in between. The CDR3 has 16 residues. CDR3 amino acids: CASSQDWGASTDTQYF. The CDR3 DNA reads TGCGCCAGCAGCCAAGATTGGGGGGCGAGCACAGATACGCAGTATTTT.

This chain joins TRBV30 and TRBJ2-1; 8 positions agree with TRBD2. The CDR3 contains 15 residues. V lost 0 bases, J lost 4 bases, and 5 bases stayed unmatched. Germline V gene lookup returns CDR1 GTSNPN and CDR2 SVGIG (reference sequence). The CDR3 DNA sequence: TGTGCCTGGAGTGTCGGTAGCGGGGTTTACAATGAGCAGTTCTTC. Translating it yields CAWSVGSGVYNEQFF.

CDR3 sequence reads: CASSSSLAGGRDTQYF. CDR3 coding DNA: TGTGCCAGCAGTTCGTCACTAGCGGGGGGGCGAGATACGCAGTATTTT. The chain links TRBV28 to TRBJ2-3, with 13 positions matching TRBD2. J was trimmed by 5 bases and V by 4 bases; bases with no gene match: 6. This CDR3 spans 16 amino acids. The germline gives CDR1 MDHEN, CDR2 SYDVKM.

The chain recombines TRBV20-1 with TRBJ2-3; either TRBD1 or TRBD2 may fit D (6 bases each). The CDR3 sequence is 15 residues long. Germline CDR1 reads DFQATT; CDR2 reads SNEGSKA (reference sequence). V was shortened by 6 bases and J by 0 bases, with 16 bases between the two germline ends. The CDR3: CSASQGGTSTDTQYF. The CDR3 nucleotides are TGCAGTGCCAGCCAAGGGGGGACTAGCACAGATACGCAGTATTTT.

The sample holds one count of this clonotype. The rearrangement uses TRBV6-2 or TRBV6-3 and TRBJ2-7; D may be TRBD2 (6 bases). This CDR3 is 15 amino acids long. The V gene lost 4 bases and the J gene lost 2 bases, with 15 bases spanning the gap. CDR1 is MNHEY, CDR2 SVGEGT, per germline. CDR3 nucleotides: TGTGCCAGCAGTTCCCCCGGGAGAACAACCTACGAGCAGTACTTC. Translated, it gives CASSSPGRTTYEQYF.

The chain has TRBV2 and TRBJ2-7; D is possibly TRBD1 or TRBD2 (5 bases each). The CDR3 spans 15 residues. V lost 7 bases and J lost 0, with 16 bases in between. Germline V gene sequence: CDR1 SNHLY, CDR2 FYNNEI. Here the CDR3 reads CASTTLLGASYEQYF. The CDR3 DNA reads TGTGCCAGCACAACCCTTCTCGGGGCCTCCTACGAGCAGTACTTC.

The rearrangement links TRBV29-1 to TRBJ1-2; unclear D gene. Trimming took off 0 bases at V and 7 bases at J, with 12 bases between the two ends. CDR1 is SQVTM, CDR2 ANQGSEA, per germline. This CDR3 region has 13 residues. The CDR3, as DNA: TGCAGCGTTGAAGATCGGAGCTTGGGTGGCTACACCTTC. Translation gives CSVEDRSLGGYTF. Based on the CDR3 plus reference TRBV29-1 and TRBJ1-2, the full variable domain is SAVISQKPSRDICQRGTSLTIQCQVDSQVTMMFWYRQQPGQSLTLIATANQGSEATYESGFVIDKFPISRPNLTFSTLTVSNMSPEDSSIYLCSVEDRSLGGYTFGSGTRLTVV.

This clonotype was detected once. V gene TRBV20-1 combines with J gene TRBJ2-1; 7 nucleotides align to TRBD2. From germline, CDR1 is DFQATT and CDR2 SNEGSKA (reference sequence). V lost 4 bases to trimming and J lost 2 bases; unmatched junction nucleotides: 8. This CDR3 region has 15 residues. The CDR3 nucleotides are TGCAGTGCTATATCGCCCAGCGGGGCCTACAATGAGCAGTTCTTC. Encoded protein: CSAISPSGAYNEQFF.

V usage is TRBV28 and J usage is TRBJ2-4; TRBD2 matches at 8 bases. The CDR3 sequence is 15 residues long. V shed 5 bases, J shed 3 bases, and the junction held 6 bases outside the gene matches. The germline gives CDR1 MDHEN, CDR2 SYDVKM. CDR3 coding DNA: TGTGCCAGCAGTCCACGCGGGGGGCTCAAAAACATTCAGTACTTC. Translation gives CASSPRGGLKNIQYF.

This clonotype was detected once. This chain joins TRBV3-1 and TRBJ1-3, with 8 bases lining up with TRBD1. Germline CDR1 reads LGHDT; CDR2 reads YNNKEL (reference sequence). V lost 4 bases and J lost 7; bases outside the gene matches: 12. The CDR3 runs 16 residues. CDR3 DNA: TGTGCCAGCAGCCTCCCCACCGGACAGGGTCGGAACACCATATATTTT. Protein sequence: CASSLPTGQGRNTIYF.

This clonotype was detected only once. The chain joins TRBV29-1 to TRBJ2-1, with D uncertain. Germline V gene data show CDR1 as SQVTM and CDR2 as ANQGSEA. This CDR3 spans 12 amino acids. V was cut by 2 bases and J by 6 bases, with 8 bases left in between. The CDR3 DNA is TGCAGCGTTGAATTGATCGGCAATGAGCAGTTCTTC. Amino acid sequence: CSVELIGNEQFF.

The chain links TRBV5-1 to TRBJ2-3, with TRBD2 matching over 7 bases. The CDR3 totals 14 residues. Losses at the gene ends were 0 bases for V and 8 bases for J; bases not matched to a gene: 6. Germline loops: CDR1 SGHRS, CDR2 YFSETQ. CDR3 in amino acids: CASSLGGGKVTQYF. The DNA of the CDR3 is TGCGCCAGCAGCTTGGGCGGGGGAAAAGTTACGCAGTATTTT. Looking up the rest from reference TRBV5-1 and TRBJ2-3 gives the full variable domain: KAGVTQTPRYLIKTRGQQVTLSCSPISGHRSVSWYQQTPGQGLQFLFEYFSETQRNKGNFPGRFSGRQFSNSRSEMNVSTLELGDSALYLCASSLGGGKVTQYFGPGTRLTVL.

V and J are TRBV4-3 and TRBJ1-3, with D unclear. Trimming stripped 0 bases from V and 0 bases from J, with 6 bases between. Germline V gene sequence: CDR1 LGHNA, CDR2 YSLEER. The CDR3 runs 15 residues. CDR3 residues: CASSQDGHSGNTIYF. The CDR3 bases are TGCGCCAGCAGCCAAGATGGCCACTCTGGAAACACCATATATTTT.

This sequence joins TRBV7-6 and TRBJ2-1, with 7 bases identical to TRBD2. V was clipped by 5 bases and J by 5 bases; unmatched bases: 6. From germline, CDR1 is SGHVS and CDR2 FNYEAQ. The CDR3 runs 14 residues. Here the CDR3 reads CASSPSSGHNEQFF. The CDR3 DNA reads TGTGCCAGCAGCCCCTCTAGCGGCCACAATGAGCAGTTCTTC.

The chain has TRBV20-1 and TRBJ2-7, with no clear D. The CDR3 length is 11 residues. Germline loops: CDR1 DFQATT, CDR2 SNEGSKA (reference sequence). V was cut by 7 bases and J by 0 bases, with 7 bases left in between. The CDR3 sequence: CSVPSSYEQYF. The CDR3 DNA reads as TGCAGTGTCCCGAGCTCCTACGAGCAGTACTTC.

V and J are TRBV20-1 and TRBJ2-7; possible D gene TRBD1, 7 bases. Germline assignment: CDR1 DFQATT and CDR2 SNEGSKA (reference sequence). There are 15 residues in the CDR3. Deletions cut 3 bases from V and 1 base from J, with 16 bases between. CDR3 protein: CSARVGAGGSYEQYF. The CDR3 DNA follows: TGCAGTGCTAGGGTTGGGGCAGGGGGGTCCTACGAGCAGTACTTC.

This rearrangement joins TRBV12-3 or TRBV12-4 to TRBJ2-5, with D uncertain. CDR3 length: 13 amino acids. The V end was cut by 6 bases, the J end by 2 bases, with 10 bases between. In nucleotides, the CDR3 is TGTGCCAGCAGCGCTACATGGCAAGAGACCCAGTACTTC. This sequence encodes CASSATWQETQYF.